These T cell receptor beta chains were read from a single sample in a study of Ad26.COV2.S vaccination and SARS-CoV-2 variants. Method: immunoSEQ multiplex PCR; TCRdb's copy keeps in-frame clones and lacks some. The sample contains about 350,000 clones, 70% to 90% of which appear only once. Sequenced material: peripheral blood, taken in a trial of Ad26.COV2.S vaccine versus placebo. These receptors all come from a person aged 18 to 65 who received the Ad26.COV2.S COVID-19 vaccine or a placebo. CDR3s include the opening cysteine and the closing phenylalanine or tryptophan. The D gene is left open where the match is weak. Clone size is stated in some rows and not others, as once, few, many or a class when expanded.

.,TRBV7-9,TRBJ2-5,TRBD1,CASSLIRQGPQETQYF,TGTGCCAGCAGCCTAATCCGACAGGGACCTCAAGAGACCCAGTACTTC
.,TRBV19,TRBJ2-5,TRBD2,CASSIGAGESYQETQYF,TGTGCCAGTAGTATAGGGGCGGGGGAATCGTACCAAGAGACCCAGTACTTC
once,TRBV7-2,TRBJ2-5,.,CASSLVDGKQETQYF,TGTGCCAGCAGCTTAGTGGACGGGAAACAAGAGACCCAGTACTTC
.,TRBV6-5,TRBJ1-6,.,CASSYSQAYNSPLHF,TGTGCCAGCAGTTACTCTCAGGCCTATAATTCACCCCTCCACTTT
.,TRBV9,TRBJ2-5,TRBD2,CASSGGLAGVETQYF,TGTGCCAGCAGCGGGGGACTAGCGGGAGTAGAGACCCAGTACTTC
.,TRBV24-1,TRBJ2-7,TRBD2,CATSGGTSGGDPYEQYF,TGTGCCACCAGTGGAGGGACTAGCGGAGGGGATCCCTACGAGCAGTACTTC
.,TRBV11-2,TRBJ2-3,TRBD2,CASSPAGGRTDTQYF,TGTGCCAGCAGCCCAGCGGGGGGTCGCACAGATACGCAGTATTTT
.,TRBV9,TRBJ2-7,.,CASSVRARNLIHEQYF,TGTGCCAGCAGCGTAAGGGCCCGGAATTTGATCCACGAGCAGTACTTC
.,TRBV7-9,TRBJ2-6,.,CASSQAVSGANVLTF,TGTGCCAGCAGCCAAGCGGTCTCTGGGGCCAACGTCCTGACTTTC
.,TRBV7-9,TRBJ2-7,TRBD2,CASSRSGRVHEQYF,TGTGCCAGCAGCCGTAGCGGGAGGGTCCACGAGCAGTACTTC
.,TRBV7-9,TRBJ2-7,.,CASSLEQRTYEQYF,TGTGCCAGCAGCTTGGAACAGCGTACCTACGAGCAGTACTTC
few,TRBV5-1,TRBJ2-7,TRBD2,CASSPEASGPLEQYF,TGCGCCAGCAGCCCGGAGGCTAGCGGGCCCCTCGAGCAGTACTTC
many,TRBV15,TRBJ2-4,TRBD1,CATSRATGGGDIQYF,TGTGCCACCAGCAGAGCTACAGGGGGCGGTGACATTCAGTACTTC
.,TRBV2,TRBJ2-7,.,CATRTGYEQYF,TGTGCCACCAGGACGGGATACGAGCAGTACTTC
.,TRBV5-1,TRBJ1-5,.,CASSSDTGPHQPQHF,TGCGCCAGCAGCTCGGATACCGGGCCCCATCAGCCCCAGCATTTT
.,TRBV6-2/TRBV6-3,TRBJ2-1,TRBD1,CASSKTGGASNEQFF,TGTGCCAGCAGCAAGACAGGGGGCGCCTCCAATGAGCAGTTCTTC
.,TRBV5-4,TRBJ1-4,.,CASSLAGATNEKLFF,TGTGCCAGCAGCTTGGCGGGGGCAACTAATGAAAAACTGTTTTTT